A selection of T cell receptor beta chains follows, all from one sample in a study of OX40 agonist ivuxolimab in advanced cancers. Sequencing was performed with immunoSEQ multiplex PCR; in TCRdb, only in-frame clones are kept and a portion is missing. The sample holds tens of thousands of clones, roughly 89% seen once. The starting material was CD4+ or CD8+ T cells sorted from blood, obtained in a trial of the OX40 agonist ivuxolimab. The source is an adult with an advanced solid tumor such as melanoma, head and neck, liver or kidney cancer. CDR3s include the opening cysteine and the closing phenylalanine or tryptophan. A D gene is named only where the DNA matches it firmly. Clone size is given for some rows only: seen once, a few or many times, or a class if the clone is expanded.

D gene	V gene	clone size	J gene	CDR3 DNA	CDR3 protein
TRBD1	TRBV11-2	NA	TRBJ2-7	TGTGCCAGCAGTGGACAGGGAATTTCGTACGAGCAGTACTTC	CASSGQGISYEQYF
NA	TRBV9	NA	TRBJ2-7	TGTGCCAGCAGCGGTTTAGGCCACGAGCAGTACTTC	CASSGLGHEQYF
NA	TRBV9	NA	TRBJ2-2	TGTGCCAGCAGCGTAGCTATAAGTAACACCGGGGAGCTGTTTTTT	CASSVAISNTGELFF
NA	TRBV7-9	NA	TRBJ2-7	TGTGCCAGCAGCCCAAGTACAACCAGCGGTGTTGTATACGAGCAGTACTTC	CASSPSTTSGVVYEQYF
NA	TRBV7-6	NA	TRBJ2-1	TGTGCCAGCAGATCGATCGGGGGTCATGAGCAGTTCTTC	CASRSIGGHEQFF
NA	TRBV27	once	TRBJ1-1	TGTGCCAGCAGTTTATCGGCATTGAACACTGAAGCTTTCTTT	CASSLSALNTEAFF
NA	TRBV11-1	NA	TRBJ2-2	TGTGCCAGCAGCTTAGTTGCGGGGTTGCTAACCGGGGAGCTGTTTTTT	CASSLVAGLLTGELFF
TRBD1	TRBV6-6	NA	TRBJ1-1	TGTGCCAGCAGGGTCCGGGACAGGGGTAACACTGAAGCTTTCTTT	CASRVRDRGNTEAFF
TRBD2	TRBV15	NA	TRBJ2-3	TGTGCCACCTCCCCCCCCCTAGGACTAGGTAGCACAGATACGCAGTATTTT	CATSPPLGLGSTDTQYF
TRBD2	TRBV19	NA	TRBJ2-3	TGTGCCAGTACCTGGGGCGGGAGAGGGGCAGATACGCAGTATTTT	CASTWGGRGADTQYF
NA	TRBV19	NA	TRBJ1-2	TGTGCCAGTAGTATAGTAGCAGGGACTATTTATGGCTACACCTTC	CASSIVAGTIYGYTF